The present T cell receptor beta chain was sequenced within a study of blood T cell repertoires in COVID-19. Turning to the study itself: Samples came from the United States, Italy and Spain, spanning acute and convalescent COVID-19. The cDNA or gDNA used as material had been derived from T cells, B-cell-depleted T cells, or PBMCs.

How the authors handled the data: Amplification from reference gene primers served as the basis for estimated nucleated cell counts. TCRdb keeps only in-frame clones here, not all; method: immunoSEQ multiplex PCR. V and J calls and clone size are given by that table; D and trimming were obtained from the DNA. Of 150,000 to 200,000 clones in the sample, approximately 91% were seen once. The CDR3 runs to 14 residues. V lost 4 bases and J lost 2, with 11 bases in between. Germline lookup yields CDR1 SEHNR and CDR2 FQNEAQ (reference sequence). This receptor was identified in a man aged 70-80 years with active or convalescent COVID-19. The rearrangement uses TRBV7-9 and TRBJ1-2, with D perhaps TRBD1 (6 bases). The sequenced sample consisted of peripheral blood. The CDR3 nucleotides are TGTGCCAGCAGCTGGGGGCCGGAGAACTATGGCTACACCTTC. Translation gives CASSWGPENYGYTF. The variable domain in full, with the rest retrieved from reference TRBV7-9 and TRBJ1-2, is DTGVSQNPRHKITKRGQNVTFRCDPISEHNRLYWYRQTLGQGPEFLTYFQNEAQLEKSRLLSDRFSAERPKGSFSTLEIQRTEQGDSAMYLCASSWGPENYGYTFGSGTRLTVV.